A single sample is the source of the 14 T cell receptor beta chains below, sequenced in a study of T cells after yellow fever vaccination. TCRdb re-called the 5' RACE reads through MiXCR, storing one row per CDR3 protein. The sample gives approximately 300,000 distinct CDR3 sequences, about 10% of which show up once; about 3.3% is in the top ten. The source was CD4+ T cells sorted from PBMCs, collected 45 days after the yellow fever booster vaccination. All receptors derive from a man aged 18 to 29 who received the YFV17D yellow fever vaccine.

This clonotype appeared many times. The chain uses TRBV20-1 and TRBJ2-3, with a possible D match to TRBD1 (6 bases). CDR1 and CDR2 from the germline V gene are DFQATT and SNEGSKA (reference sequence). The CDR3 spans 13 residues. The V end was cut by 5 bases, the J end by 2 bases, with 11 bases between. The CDR3 sequence is CSAQDSTTDTQYF. The CDR3 DNA follows: TGCAGTGCTCAGGACAGTACCACAGATACGCAGTATTTT.

In its sample, this clonotype was seen a few times. This chain joins TRBV20-1 and TRBJ2-3, with D possibly being TRBD1 (6 bases). There are 14 residues in the CDR3. Germline CDR1 is DFQATT and CDR2 is SNEGSKA (reference sequence). V lost 5 bases and J lost 3, with 15 bases in between. CDR3 sequence: CSAGGHFNTDTQYF. CDR3 in DNA: TGCAGTGCTGGGGGACACTTTAATACAGATACGCAGTATTTT.

This clonotype showed up just a few times. The V gene is TRBV12-3 or TRBV12-4, the J gene TRBJ2-3; weak D call: TRBD1 (5 bases). Trimming left V 6 bases short and J 1 base short, with 17 bases between. CDR3 size: 16 residues. The DNA for the CDR3 is TGTGCCAGCAGGCTCGACCAGGGCGCGGGCACAGATACGCAGTATTTT. Translated: CASRLDQGAGTDTQYF.

This clonotype was seen a few times. The chain couples TRBV12-3 or TRBV12-4 to TRBJ2-1, with 9 bases that match TRBD2. The length of the CDR3 is 15 residues. The V gene end was trimmed by 6 bases and the J gene end by 3 bases; junction bases not matched to a gene: 6. The CDR3 DNA is TGTGCCAGCAGGGAAGCGGGGGGCTTCTACAATGAGCAGTTCTTC. Its protein is CASREAGGFYNEQFF.

This sequence joins TRBV7-3 and TRBJ2-3, with 8 bases that match TRBD2. The CDR3 sequence is 16 residues long. After removal of 2 bases from V and 4 bases from J, the junction contained 8 bases not matched to a gene. Germline CDR1 and CDR2: SGHTA and FQGTGA. The CDR3 DNA follows: TGTGCCAGCAGCTTACGAGCGGGGGCCGCCCCAGATACGCAGTATTTT. Its protein is CASSLRAGAAPDTQYF. The full variable domain, rest sourced from reference TRBV7-3 and TRBJ2-3, is GAGVSQTPSNKVTEKGKYVELRCDPISGHTALYWYRQSLGQGPEFLIYFQGTGAADDSGLPNDRFFAVRPEGSVSTLKIQRTERGDSAVYLCASSLRAGAAPDTQYFGPGTRLTVL.

V usage is TRBV27 and J usage is TRBJ2-3; D is undetermined. The CDR3 has 12 amino acids. Germline lookup yields CDR1 MNHEY and CDR2 SMNVEV (reference sequence). The V gene lost 6 bases and the J gene lost 8 bases, with 12 bases spanning the gap. DNA of the CDR3: TGTGCCAGCAGGAAGGCGGTGGGTACGCAGTATTTT. Its protein product is CASRKAVGTQYF.

This clonotype was counted ten times or more. The CDR3 here is CASSLEGNTGELFF. The CDR3 DNA sequence: TGCGCCAGCAGCTTGGAGGGGAACACCGGGGAGCTGTTTTTT. This chain joins TRBV5-1 and TRBJ2-2; D gene uncertain. V was clipped by 0 bases and J by 1 base, with 4 bases between them. The CDR3 totals 14 residues. Per the germline V gene, CDR1 is SGHRS and CDR2 is YFSETQ.

This chain links TRBV4-1 with TRBJ2-3; 9 bases line up with TRBD1. With V trimmed by 6 bases and J by 2 bases, 9 bases remained unmatched. Germline V gene lookup returns CDR1 MGHRA and CDR2 YSYEKL. This CDR3 has 16 residues. The CDR3 coding sequence is TGCGCCAGCAGTCAACGGGACAGGGCTTCCACAGATACGCAGTATTTT. This codes for CASSQRDRASTDTQYF.

The chain uses TRBV12-3 or TRBV12-4 and TRBJ1-2; unclear D gene. Trimming stripped 5 bases from V and 8 bases from J, with 21 bases between. The CDR3 has 15 residues. CDR3 nucleotides: TGTGCCAGCAGTCCCGACACGGCCGTTTTAGGCGGCTACACCTTC. Protein product: CASSPDTAVLGGYTF.

This chain uses TRBV5-1 with TRBJ2-3, with TRBD1 as a possible D gene (6 bases). This CDR3 has 15 residues. The V end was cut by 0 bases, the J end by 4 bases, with 12 bases between. Germline V gene sequence: CDR1 SGHRS, CDR2 YFSETQ. CDR3 coding DNA: TGCGCCAGCAGCTTGGCCGGACAGAGCCCAGATACGCAGTATTTT. The encoded protein is CASSLAGQSPDTQYF.

The chain couples TRBV6-5 to TRBJ2-1; 14 bases align to TRBD2. The germline CDR1 and CDR2 sequences are MNHEY and SVGAGI. This CDR3 region has 17 residues. The trim removed 5 bases at V and 4 bases at J, leaving 7 bases unmatched. The CDR3 reads CASSARTSGGIYNEQFF. The CDR3 DNA reads TGTGCCAGCAGTGCCCGGACTAGCGGGGGGATTTACAATGAGCAGTTCTTC.

The chain has TRBV12-2 and TRBJ2-3; the table's D call, TRBD2, has no DNA check behind it. TRBV12-2 is a recognized pseudogene. This CDR3 spans 19 amino acids. The CDR3 is CASRSQGGLAGDSTDTQYF. Written as DNA, the CDR3 is TGTGCAAGTCGCTCACAGGGCGGACTAGCGGGGGACAGCACAGATACGCAGTATTTT.

The chain employs TRBV4-3 and TRBJ1-5; D unresolved. Trimming took off 0 bases at V and 4 bases at J, with 19 bases between the two ends. There are 18 residues in the CDR3. Germline V gene lookup returns CDR1 LGHNA and CDR2 YSLEER. In nucleotides, the CDR3 is TGCGCCAGCAGCCAAGACCCCCCAGGCCCAGCGGGTAATCAGCCCCAGCATTTT. Translation: CASSQDPPGPAGNQPQHF.

The J gene is TRBJ2-1, the V gene TRBV2; 10 nucleotides agree with TRBD2. This CDR3 contains 15 residues. V was clipped by 11 bases and J by 7 bases; unmatched bases: 14. The germline V gene encodes CDR1 SNHLY and CDR2 FYNNEI. The CDR3 spells CACLLERGGRNEQFF. The CDR3 bases are TGTGCCTGCCTTTTGGAGCGGGGGGGTCGGAATGAGCAGTTCTTC.